Here is one T cell receptor beta chain with its context. V was pared by 4 bases and J by 0 bases, with 4 bases of the junction left unmatched. The CDR3 loop spans 16 amino acids. CDR1 is SGHTA, CDR2 FQGNSA, per germline. This specimen comes from a study of identical twins. TCRdb re-called the 5' RACE reads through MiXCR, storing one row per CDR3 protein. Of approximately 500,000 distinct CDR3 sequences in the sample, roughly a quarter are singletons; the top ten hold about 2.7%. Separately, the same data were catalogued under a study of T cells expressing NK-cell markers.

Sequenced input: CD4+ T cells sorted from blood. This rearrangement joins TRBV7-2 to TRBJ2-3, with 10 bases that match TRBD1. This receptor was taken from a woman younger than 30 in good health. The DNA for the CDR3 is TGTGCCAGCAGCTGGGGGACAGGGGCGAGCACAGATACGCAGTATTTT. Encoded protein: CASSWGTGASTDTQYF.